This T cell receptor (beta chain) comes out of a study of shared clonotypes between healthy human individuals (dated by TCRdb to the early 2020s). For context, the study as a whole: The cohort comprised a couple of women and a few men aged 18 to 49 years. Per donor, three plates each were used for CD4 naive and CD4 memory, two for CD8 naive, and one for CD8 memory. To estimate repertoire size and how much clonotype sharing occurs between individuals, the study deeply sequenced the blood TCR repertoires of 5 or 6 healthy adults. To increase sequencing depth and limit assay-specific biases, different laboratories used diverse techniques to prepare libraries and sequence TCR repertoires. Between about 0.85 and 10 billion PBMCs per donor were obtained by leukapheresis.

Healthy HIV-negative adults with no recently reported acute infections or vaccinations were included as donors. Every donor was a Caucasian adult living in Nashville, Tennessee, USA. Magnetic negative selection was used to enrich CD4+ T cells, after which naive cells were positively selected on CD45RA and the negative fraction became the memory subset. Blood was obtained by leukapheresis, after which PBMCs were separated by Ficoll-Histopaque density gradient centrifugation and cryopreserved in liquid nitrogen vapor phase. Analytical flow cytometry was used to check the purity and quantity of each magnetically sorted T cell population. Each sorted fraction had its genomic DNA isolated and then quantified by UV absorbance on a Nanodrop 2000c. The study at large found these results: Sampling was restricted to blood, and TCR repertoires in tissues likely differ from the TCR repertoires found in blood. Naive subsets generally had larger estimated clonotype richness than memory subsets. Pairwise subsampling indicated that sequencing depth was expected to affect the degree of clonotype sharing among donors. Even with the large sequencing depth, rarefaction of the sorted-subset datasets indicated that sequencing was incomplete. The small number of donors limited the genetic and exposure-history diversity represented. Across a handful of donors, 4.5% to 6.5% of naive CD4, around 3.5% of naive CD8, under 2.5% of memory CD4, and over 0.35% of memory CD8 clonotypes were shared. Clonotypes shared by all four sorted-subset donors showed higher generation probabilities than non-shared clonotypes.

Using the deep immunoSEQ assay, multiplex PCR amplified TCR CDR3 regions from genomic DNA. Genomic DNA extracted from each cell subset was distributed evenly over all wells of several immunoSEQ 96-well plates, and each plate served as one replicate. For sorted subsets, 200 to 250 ng of genomic DNA, equivalent to around 30,000 T cell genomes, went into each replicate PCR. The purified libraries were quantified using a Qubit 3.0 fluorometer, sized with a Bioanalyzer 2100, and then quantified again using the KAPA Library Quantification kit. Each immunoSEQ 96-well plate was sequenced on its own single-read 150-cycle Illumina NextSeq 550 flow cell. As for the authors' bioinformatics: Because only junctional sequences without quality scores were contained in the immunoSEQ output, filtering matching that applied to full-length reads could not be performed. To assign V/J genes and CDR3, sequences were annotated against IMGT germline references using PyIR, a Python wrapper for IgBLAST v1.9. Any read was removed if the V/J assignment was weak (E-value above 1e-6), the CDR3 was missing, or the read contained stop codons, out-of-frame junctions, or ambiguous translated residues. V3J clonotypes were defined by identical inferred V gene, J gene, and CDR3 amino acid sequence. To compute the percentage overlap between repertoires, the number of shared unique clonotypes was divided by the size of the smaller repertoire. Three approaches were used to assess repertoire richness: RTK rarefaction, the Chao1 estimator, and Recon v2.1 estimates of unobserved clonotypes. Generation probabilities for all TCRbeta clonotypes obtained by the gDNA method from a handful of donors were computed using OLGA. Drawn from immuneACCESS, this table holds only the in-frame rearrangements with V and J called that TCRdb kept. Clones are partly lost; checked studies trace under half to an unresolved V gene and leave the rest unexplained. D and trimming come from the DNA, and the V and J calls and clone size come from that table. Here the sample has about 2.4 million clones; 80% to 95% occur a single time. The biggest ten clones account for 0.36% of the sample.

Points on this clone: It has no known antigen specificity. The record has no base qualities; no much larger clone is one base away.

The sequenced sample was naive CD4+ T cells from PBMCs. The label giving this sample's cell subset or site can be read as: CD45RA+ positively selected. The receptor's source is a man between 18 and 29 years old in good health. Some clones in this sample may be carry-over from other donors' samples.

The CDR3 has the sequence CASSQVAEWTGGYTF. The DNA sequence reads TGCGCCAGCAGCCAAGTGGCGGAATGGACCGGAGGCTACACCTTC. The chain employs TRBV4-1 and TRBJ1-2, with the D gene not clear enough to name. From its cysteine to its phenylalanine, the CDR3 spans 15 amino acids. Left in the record is the CDR3 DNA by itself, 45 bases read in frame from the first base. As encoded in the germline V gene, CDR1 is MGHRA while CDR2 is YSYEKL. V and J lose 1 base and 8 bases, and a span of 17 bases separates them.